This T cell receptor beta chain came from a study of CD4 T cell repertoires and nickel (dated by TCRdb to the early 2020s). From the germline V gene, CDR1 is SGHRS and CDR2 is YFSETQ. Taken from cysteine to phenylalanine, the CDR3 has 16 residues. The read is trimmed to its CDR3 DNA, 48 bases read in frame from base 1. At the junction V is shortened by 0 bases and J by 4 bases, with 13 bases in between. Preparation of the library involved RT-PCR. TCRdb records Illumina MiSeq as the sequencer. Starting from the raw public reads, TCRdb applied fastp trimming at Q25, assembled clones with MiXCR and retained in-frame beta chains. CDR3 protein duplicates are merged, each entry listing the most common genes and DNA. For this sample the table gives 210 or so distinct CDR3 sequences, of which less than 55% were detected only once. The ten most abundant clones make up over 35% of the sample. In this sample, this clonotype turned up a few times. No antigen is known for it. No clone much larger than this one lies a single base away; base qualities are absent.

Source material: CD4+ T cells from blood, not recorded whether cultured. The sequence derives from a human donor in a nickel allergy study, with or without nickel allergy (not recorded which). It is not recorded whether this sample comes from one donor or several. The rearranged segments are TRBV5-1 and TRBJ1-4; no D gene is confidently identified. The DNA is TGCGCCAGCAGCTTGGGAGACCAGAGACTTAATGAAAAACTGTTTTTT. This translates into CASSLGDQRLNEKLFF.